This TCR beta chain was profiled in a study of cytomegalovirus exposure and HLA in healthy donors. The study ran its PCR with 60 Vbeta and 13 Jbeta primers. Assay: immunoSEQ multiplex PCR; the TCRdb copy retains only in-frame clones and omits some. This table has 140,000 or so clones, approximately 68% appearing once. This clone was found a few times. What it binds is not known. Points from the study as a whole: Presence/absence analysis assumed near-uniform sequencing depth across donors.

The specimen sequenced was PBMCs. The origin of this receptor is a man aged 35 to 55 in good health and CMV-seronegative.

The CDR3 DNA sequence: TGTGCCAGCAGTACGAGAGGGGAGGCTGGGGGCTACACCTTC. As protein: CASSTRGEAGGYTF. The rearrangement joins TRBV25-1 to TRBJ1-2; possibly TRBD1 for D (5 bases). Trimming left V 5 bases short and J 8 bases short, with 18 bases between. Per germline, CDR1 MGHDK and CDR2 SYGVNS. CDR3 length equals 14 residues.